Below are 7 T cell receptor beta chains sequenced from a single sample in a study of patients and donors after allogeneic stem cell transplantation. TCRdb ran MiXCR on the RT-PCR reads and lists one entry per CDR3 protein. The sample has 150,000 or so distinct CDR3 sequences, about a quarter seen once. The sample consisted of blood, either unsorted or a sorted T cell fraction (not recorded which). These receptors were obtained from a human donor who was either an allogeneic HSCT recipient or a stem cell or donor lymphocyte infusion donor (not recorded which). It is not recorded whose cells these are; they may come from a transplant donor.

The genes are TRBV5-5 and TRBJ2-7, with D tentatively TRBD1 (5 bases). V was pared by 2 bases and J by 2 bases, with 14 bases between. Germline CDR1 is SGHKS and CDR2 is YYEKEE (reference sequence). This CDR3 has 15 residues. Here the CDR3 reads CASSFSGPFPYEQYF. Here the CDR3 DNA reads TGTGCCAGCAGCTTTTCAGGGCCGTTTCCCTACGAGCAGTACTTC.

This clonotype was detected ten times or more. V is TRBV18 and J is TRBJ1-2, with D unresolved. CDR1 and CDR2 (germline): KGHSH, LQKENI. The V end lost 2 bases, the J end lost 4 bases, and 11 bases lay between the germline ends. The CDR3 is made up of 14 amino acids. The CDR3 reads CASSPNRGGYGYTF. DNA of the CDR3: TGTGCCAGCTCACCAAACAGAGGAGGCTATGGCTACACCTTC.

This clonotype was observed a few times. The chain links TRBV24-1 to TRBJ2-1; D not certain. This CDR3 is built from 13 residues. Trimming removed 4 bases from V and 7 bases from J, with 10 bases in between. The V gene's germline CDR1 is KGHDR and CDR2 SFDVKD. CDR3 in DNA: TGTGCCACCAGTGACCCCCCCAGGAATGAGCAGTTCTTC. Its protein product is CATSDPPRNEQFF.

This clonotype was recorded a few times. The chain couples TRBV7-4 to TRBJ1-2; no clear D. Germline assignment: CDR1 SGHVT and CDR2 SQSDAQ. Trimming removed 4 bases at V and 6 bases at J, with 15 bases between. The CDR3 contains 14 residues. The CDR3 loop is CASSSLRRKDGYTF. CDR3 coding DNA: TGTGCCAGCAGCTCCTTACGCAGGAAGGATGGCTACACCTTC. The whole variable domain, filled in from reference TRBV7-4 and TRBJ1-2, reads GAGVSQSPRYKVAKRGRDVALRCDSISGHVTLYWYRQTLGQGSEVLTYSQSDAQRDKSGRPSGRFSAERPERSVSTLKIQRTEQGDSAVYLCASSSLRRKDGYTFGSGTRLTVV.

The chain couples TRBV12-3 or TRBV12-4 to TRBJ2-3; tentatively, D is TRBD2 (7 bases). CDR3 length: 14 amino acids. V was shortened by 5 bases and J by 2 bases, with 11 bases between the two germline ends. The CDR3: CASSPGGTTDTQYF. DNA for the CDR3: TGTGCCAGCAGTCCGGGGGGCACCACAGATACGCAGTATTTT.

This clonotype was counted a few times. The rearrangement links TRBV12-3 or TRBV12-4 to TRBJ2-7; D call uncertain. Trimming pared 1 base from V and 0 bases from J, leaving 7 bases between. CDR3 size: 14 residues. CDR3 region: CASSLGVSSYEQYF. In nucleotides, the CDR3 is TGTGCCAGCAGTTTAGGGGTCAGCTCCTACGAGCAGTACTTC.

J is TRBJ2-7 and V is TRBV29-1; 10 nucleotides agree with TRBD1. The V segment lost 8 bases and the J segment 0 bases; nucleotides outside the gene matches: 4. The CDR3 totals 13 residues. Germline V gene sequence: CDR1 SQVTM, CDR2 ANQGSEA. CDR3 nucleotides: TGCAGCTGCCGGACAGGGGGCTCCTACGAGCAGTACTTC. Translating gives CSCRTGGSYEQYF.